Shown below are 7 T cell receptor beta chains from a single sample sequenced in a study of beta chain features in type 1 diabetes. The study reverse transcribed the entire isolated RNA, so it sequenced expressed TCRB transcripts. The method was immunoSEQ multiplex PCR; TCRdb's version includes in-frame clones alone and lacks a portion of them. Of a few hundred thousand clones in the sample, 10% to 15% were seen once. The sequenced material came from naive CD4+ T cells from blood. The receptors come from a man younger than 35 in good health.

CDR3 protein: CASSSTATGDEQYF. CDR3 coding DNA: TGTGCCAGCAGTTCGACGGCGACAGGGGACGAGCAGTACTTC. This chain uses TRBV7-9 with TRBJ2-7; 8 bases line up with TRBD1. Germline CDR1 SEHNR, CDR2 FQNEAQ (reference sequence). Unmatched junction bases numbered 9, after V lost 6 bases and J lost 5 bases. The CDR3 runs 14 residues.

The chain recombines TRBV5-4 with TRBJ1-6, with 9 bases lining up with TRBD1. Trimming took 5 bases from V and 10 from J; bases not matched to a gene: 7. The CDR3 contains 14 residues. Germline CDR1 and CDR2: SGHNT and YYREEE (reference sequence). The CDR3 spells CASSRDRVGSPLHF. The CDR3 nucleotides read TGTGCCAGCAGTCGGGACAGGGTAGGGTCACCCCTCCACTTT.

A few counts support this clone. The chain recombines TRBV6-6 with TRBJ2-3; D possibly corresponds to TRBD2 (5 bases). Germline assignment: CDR1 MNHNY and CDR2 SVGAGI (reference sequence). CDR3 size: 14 residues. V was pared by 7 bases and J by 6 bases, with 17 bases between. CDR3 residues: CASTGVNSWDTQYF. The CDR3 nucleotides read TGTGCCAGCACCGGGGTGAATTCGTGGGATACGCAGTATTTT.

The V and J genes are TRBV4-2 and TRBJ2-3; 7 bases are a match to TRBD2. The ends lost 0 bases at V and 1 base at J; junction bases unmatched: 10. CDR3 length: 18 amino acids. The V gene's germline CDR1 is LGHNA and CDR2 YNFKEQ. The CDR3 region is CASSQEGGGHRGTDTQYF. CDR3 bases: TGTGCCAGCAGCCAAGAGGGCGGGGGTCACCGGGGCACAGATACGCAGTATTTT.

This sequence joins TRBV18 and TRBJ2-3; 9 bases match TRBD1. From germline, CDR1 is KGHSH and CDR2 LQKENI. Trimming took 3 bases from V and 6 from J; bases not matched to a gene: 7. The CDR3 length is 15 residues. The CDR3 DNA sequence: TGTGCCAGCTCACCTCAACAGGGGGCATATGATACGCAGTATTTT. Protein: CASSPQQGAYDTQYF.

This sequence joins TRBV7-8 and TRBJ2-7, with D tentatively TRBD2 (7 bases). V gave up 6 bases and J gave up 1 base, with 10 bases separating them. Germline V CDR1 and CDR2: SGHVS, FQNEAQ. The CDR3 length is 13 residues. Here the CDR3 reads CASREGGSYEQYF. The CDR3 DNA reads as TGTGCCAGCAGGGAGGGGGGGTCCTACGAGCAGTACTTC. Full variable domain (outside the CDR3, taken from reference TRBV7-8 and TRBJ2-7): GAGVSQSPRYKVAKRGQDVALRCDPISGHVSLFWYQQALGQGPEFLTYFQNEAQLDKSGLPSDRFFAERPEGSVSTLKIQRTQQEDSAVYLCASREGGSYEQYFGPGTRLTVT.

This clone was counted once. The rearrangement uses TRBV5-4 and TRBJ2-7; 8 nucleotides agree with TRBD2. This CDR3 is built from 16 residues. V lost 0 bases and J lost 5; bases outside the gene matches: 10. Germline CDR1 is SGHNT and CDR2 is YYREEE (reference sequence). The CDR3 here is CASSLAAAGGSDEQYF. The CDR3 nucleotides are TGTGCCAGCAGCTTGGCCGCGGCGGGAGGATCCGACGAGCAGTACTTC.